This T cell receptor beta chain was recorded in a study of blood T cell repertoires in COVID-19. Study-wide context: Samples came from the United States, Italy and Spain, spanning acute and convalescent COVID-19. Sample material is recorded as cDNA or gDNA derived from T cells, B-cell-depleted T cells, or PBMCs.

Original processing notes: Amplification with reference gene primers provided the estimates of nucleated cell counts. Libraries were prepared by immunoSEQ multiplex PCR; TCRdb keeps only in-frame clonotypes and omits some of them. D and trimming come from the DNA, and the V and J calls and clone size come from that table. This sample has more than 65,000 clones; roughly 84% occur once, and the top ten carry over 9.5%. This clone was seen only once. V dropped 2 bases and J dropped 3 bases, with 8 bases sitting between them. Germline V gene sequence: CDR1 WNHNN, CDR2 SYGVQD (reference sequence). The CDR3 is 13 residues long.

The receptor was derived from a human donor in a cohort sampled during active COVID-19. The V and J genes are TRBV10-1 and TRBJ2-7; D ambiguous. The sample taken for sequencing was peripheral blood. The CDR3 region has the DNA TGCGCCAGCAGTGAGGGGCCGGACTACGAGCAGTACTTC. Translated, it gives CASSEGPDYEQYF.